The subject of this entry is one TCR beta chain. This clone was seen just once. There is no known antigen for this receptor. A read error may account for a junction end that differs from germline. The data were obtained in a study of technical replicates of blood from several donors (dated by TCRdb to 2015 to 2018). Library generation was performed with the immunoSEQ multiplex PCR assay. TCRdb re-hosts the immuneACCESS table, in-frame sequences only. Its copies lack some clones; in the studies checked, an unresolved V gene accounts for under half of them, and the cause for the rest is not known. The sample table contains about 78,000 clones; only one count was recorded for approximately 95% of them. Roughly 0.25% of the sample rests with the top ten. CDR1 and CDR2, looked up from the germline V gene, are SQVTM and ANQGSEA. From the cysteine through the phenylalanine, the CDR3 covers 12 amino acids. Of the read, only the CDR3 DNA is kept; its 36 bases are in frame from base 1.

Material for sequencing was T cells isolated from PBMCs. Recombination connected TRBV29-1 to TRBJ1-2; 9 middle bases align to TRBD1. The sequence came from a human donor in good health. The DNA sequence follows: TGCAGCTTTGAACAGGGGGCGATCGGCTACACCTTC. This codes for CSFEQGAIGYTF.